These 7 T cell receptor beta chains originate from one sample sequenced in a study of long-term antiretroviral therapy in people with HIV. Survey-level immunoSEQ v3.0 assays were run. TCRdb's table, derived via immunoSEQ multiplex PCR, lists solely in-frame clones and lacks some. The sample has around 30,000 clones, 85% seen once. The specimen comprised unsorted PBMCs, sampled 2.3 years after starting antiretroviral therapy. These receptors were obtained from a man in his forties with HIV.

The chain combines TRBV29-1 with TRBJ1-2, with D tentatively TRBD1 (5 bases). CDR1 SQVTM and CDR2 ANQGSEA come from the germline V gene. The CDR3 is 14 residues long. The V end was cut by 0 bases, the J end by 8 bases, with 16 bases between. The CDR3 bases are TGCAGCGTTGAAGATTTACCAGGGTATTACGGCTACACCTTC. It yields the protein CSVEDLPGYYGYTF.

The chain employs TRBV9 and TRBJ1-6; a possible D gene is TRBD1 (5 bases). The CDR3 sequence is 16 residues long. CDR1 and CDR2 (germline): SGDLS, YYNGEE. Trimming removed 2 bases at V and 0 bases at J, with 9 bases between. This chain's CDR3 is CASSVLDISYNSPLHF. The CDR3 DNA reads TGTGCCAGCAGCGTCTTGGACATCTCCTATAATTCACCCCTCCACTTT.

The CDR3 DNA reads as TGTGCCAGCTCTCAAAACCCTAGCGGGGGGTCGACTAGCACAGATACGCAGTATTTT. It translates to CASSQNPSGGSTSTDTQYF. V gene TRBV18 combines with J gene TRBJ2-3; 11 bases are shared with TRBD2. The length of the CDR3 is 19 residues. The germline gives CDR1 KGHSH, CDR2 LQKENI. V dropped 6 bases and J dropped 0; count of bases not matched to a gene: 14.

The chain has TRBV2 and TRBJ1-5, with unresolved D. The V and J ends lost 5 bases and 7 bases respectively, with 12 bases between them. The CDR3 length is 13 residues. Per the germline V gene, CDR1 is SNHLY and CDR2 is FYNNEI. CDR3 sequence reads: CASSSKREQPQHF. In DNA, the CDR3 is TGTGCCAGCAGTTCAAAGAGGGAGCAGCCCCAGCATTTT. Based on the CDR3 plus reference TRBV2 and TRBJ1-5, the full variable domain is EPEVTQTPSHQVTQMGQEVILRCVPISNHLYFYWYRQILGQKVEFLVSFYNNEISEKSEIFDDQFSVERPDGSNFTLKIRSTKLEDSAMYFCASSSKREQPQHFGDGTRLSIL.

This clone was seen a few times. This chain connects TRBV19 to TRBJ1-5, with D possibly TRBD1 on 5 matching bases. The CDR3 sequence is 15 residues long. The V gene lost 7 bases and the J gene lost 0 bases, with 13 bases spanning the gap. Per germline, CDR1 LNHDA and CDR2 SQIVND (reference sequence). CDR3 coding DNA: TGTGCCAGTATTCCAGGGCCTTATAGCAATCAGCCCCAGCATTTT. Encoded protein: CASIPGPYSNQPQHF.

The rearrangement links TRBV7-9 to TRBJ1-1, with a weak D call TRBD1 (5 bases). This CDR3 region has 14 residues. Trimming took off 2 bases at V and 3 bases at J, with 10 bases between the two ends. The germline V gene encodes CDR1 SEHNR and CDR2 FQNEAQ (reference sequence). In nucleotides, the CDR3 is TGTGCCAGCAGCTTACGGGGGTCTGACACTGAAGCTTTCTTT. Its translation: CASSLRGSDTEAFF.

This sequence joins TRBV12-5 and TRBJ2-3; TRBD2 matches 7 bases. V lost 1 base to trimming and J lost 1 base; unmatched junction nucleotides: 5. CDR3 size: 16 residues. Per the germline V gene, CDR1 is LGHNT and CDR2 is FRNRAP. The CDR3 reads CASGLARAGRTDTQYF. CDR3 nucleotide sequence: TGTGCTAGTGGTTTGGCAAGAGCGGGGCGCACAGATACGCAGTATTTT.